These 3 T cell receptor beta chains were all obtained from the same sample, sequenced in a study of blood T cell repertoires in COVID-19. Libraries were prepared by immunoSEQ multiplex PCR; TCRdb keeps only in-frame clonotypes and omits some of them. Of more than 100,000 clones in the sample, 84% were seen once. Sequencing input: PBMCs or T cells enriched from blood (not recorded which). All receptors derive from a woman in her thirties who had recovered from COVID-19.

This clone was counted once. The chain joins TRBV28 to TRBJ2-6, with 9 bases that match TRBD1. Trimming removed 4 bases from V and 0 bases from J; junction bases left unmatched: 7. This CDR3 is built from 18 residues. Looked up from germline, CDR1 is MDHEN and CDR2 is SYDVKM. The CDR3 bases are TGTGCCAGCAGTTCCTGGGGACAGGGAGACTCTGGGGCCAACGTCCTGACTTTC. The encoded protein is CASSSWGQGDSGANVLTF.

This sequence joins TRBV25-1 and TRBJ1-4; 8 positions match TRBD1. V shed 7 bases and J 8 bases; nucleotides not matched to a gene: 6. The V gene's germline CDR1 is MGHDK and CDR2 SYGVNS. There are 13 residues in the CDR3. The DNA of the CDR3 is TGTGCCAGCACCGTACAGGGGGGCGAAAAACTGTTTTTT. Its translation is CASTVQGGEKLFF.

This clone was recorded only once. The chain combines TRBV27 with TRBJ1-4; possible D gene TRBD1, 5 bases. Germline CDR1 is MNHEY and CDR2 is SMNVEV (reference sequence). The V and J ends lost 2 bases and 5 bases respectively, with 12 bases between them. This CDR3 is built from 15 residues. This CDR3 is CASSLAPQGNEKLFF. CDR3 DNA sequence: TGTGCCAGCAGTTTAGCTCCCCAGGGAAATGAAAAACTGTTTTTT.